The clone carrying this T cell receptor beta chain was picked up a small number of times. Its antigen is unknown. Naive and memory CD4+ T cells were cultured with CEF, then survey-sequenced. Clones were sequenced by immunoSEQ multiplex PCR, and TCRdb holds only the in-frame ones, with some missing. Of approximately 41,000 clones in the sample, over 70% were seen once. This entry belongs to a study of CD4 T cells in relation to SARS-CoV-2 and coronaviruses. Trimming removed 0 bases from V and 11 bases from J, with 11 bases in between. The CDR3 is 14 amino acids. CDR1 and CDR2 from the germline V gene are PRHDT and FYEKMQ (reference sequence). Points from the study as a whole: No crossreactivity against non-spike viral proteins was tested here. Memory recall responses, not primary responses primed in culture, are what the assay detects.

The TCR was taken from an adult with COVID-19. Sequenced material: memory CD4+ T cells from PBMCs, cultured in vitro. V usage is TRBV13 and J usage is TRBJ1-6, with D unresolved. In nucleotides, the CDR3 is TGTGCCAGCAGCTTAGGTTTCGATGGTACACCCCTCCACTTT. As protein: CASSLGFDGTPLHF. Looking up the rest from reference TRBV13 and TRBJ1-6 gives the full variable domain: AAGVIQSPRHLIKEKRETATLKCYPIPRHDTVYWYQQGPGQDPQFLISFYEKMQSDKGSIPDRFSAQQFSDYHSELNMSSLELGDSALYFCASSLGFDGTPLHFGNGTRLTVT.